These T cell receptor beta chains were read from a single sample in a study of blood T cells in healthy people across ages. TCRdb independently ran MiXCR on the 5' RACE reads; one entry per CDR3 protein. The table shows hundreds of thousands of distinct CDR3 sequences, with 58% occurring only once. The sample comprised blood. Every receptor here comes from a man in his 60s in good health. Each CDR3 is given with its conserved first and last residue. Each record gives: D gene, V gene, clone size, J gene, CDR3 DNA, CDR3 protein. The D gene is left open where the match is weak. Rows may omit the clone size; those that give it use once, few, many or a size class.

D gene: TRBD1; V gene: TRBV3-1; clone size: -; J gene: TRBJ2-1; CDR3 DNA: TGTGCCAGCAGCCCGCGCGGGACAGGGGACTACAATGAGCAGTTCTTC; CDR3 protein: CASSPRGTGDYNEQFF
D gene: -; V gene: TRBV12-3/TRBV12-4; clone size: -; J gene: TRBJ1-5; CDR3 DNA: TGTGCCAGCAGCGGTTATAGCAGGGGATATCAGCCCCAGCATTTT; CDR3 protein: CASSGYSRGYQPQHF
D gene: -; V gene: TRBV27; clone size: -; J gene: TRBJ2-7; CDR3 DNA: TGTGCCAGCAGTTTATTGGGGGTTGGCGAGCAGTACTTC; CDR3 protein: CASSLLGVGEQYF
D gene: -; V gene: TRBV6-5; clone size: -; J gene: TRBJ1-2; CDR3 DNA: TGTGCCAGCAGCGAATACTCCGGATGGGACTATGGCTACACCTTC; CDR3 protein: CASSEYSGWDYGYTF
D gene: -; V gene: TRBV29-1; clone size: -; J gene: TRBJ2-3; CDR3 DNA: TGCAGCGTTAAGGAGTCAGATCCGCAGTATTTT; CDR3 protein: CSVKESDPQYF
D gene: -; V gene: TRBV12-3/TRBV12-4; clone size: -; J gene: TRBJ2-5; CDR3 DNA: TGTGCTACAGGTAGAAGGAGGGGGGAGACCCAGTACTTC; CDR3 protein: CATGRRRGETQYF
D gene: TRBD2; V gene: TRBV7-2; clone size: -; J gene: TRBJ2-5; CDR3 DNA: TGTGCCAGCAGCTCTCCTAGCGGGGTTCAAGAGACCCAGTACTTC; CDR3 protein: CASSSPSGVQETQYF
D gene: -; V gene: TRBV7-2; clone size: -; J gene: TRBJ2-1; CDR3 DNA: TGTGCCAGCAGCCAAGCCGGCGGATGGCAGGTCTCCTACAATGAGCAGTTCTTC; CDR3 protein: CASSQAGGWQVSYNEQFF
D gene: TRBD1; V gene: TRBV3-1; clone size: once; J gene: TRBJ2-6; CDR3 DNA: TGTGCCAGCAGCCAAGACCCACAGGGGGCAGGGGCCAACGTCCTGACTTTC; CDR3 protein: CASSQDPQGAGANVLTF
D gene: TRBD2; V gene: TRBV27; clone size: -; J gene: TRBJ2-5; CDR3 DNA: TGTGCCAGCACCTCTAGCGGGGCGAGGGAGACCCAGTACTTC; CDR3 protein: CASTSSGARETQYF
D gene: TRBD2; V gene: TRBV2; clone size: -; J gene: TRBJ2-5; CDR3 DNA: TGTGCCAGCACCGCGGTAGCGGGGGGTTACAATGAGCAGTACTTC; CDR3 protein: CASTAVAGGYNEQYF
D gene: -; V gene: TRBV28; clone size: -; J gene: TRBJ1-1; CDR3 DNA: TGTGCCAGCACAGACACGAACACTGAAGCTTTCTTT; CDR3 protein: CASTDTNTEAFF
D gene: -; V gene: TRBV15; clone size: -; J gene: TRBJ2-6; CDR3 DNA: TGTGCCACCAGCAGGCGCCTAGGGGATCGAGAACCATTCACTGGGGCCAACGTCCTGACTTTC; CDR3 protein: CATSRRLGDREPFTGANVLTF
D gene: TRBD2; V gene: TRBV29-1; clone size: -; J gene: TRBJ2-5; CDR3 DNA: TGCAGCGGGGGACTAGACCAAGAGACCCAGTACTTC; CDR3 protein: CSGGLDQETQYF
D gene: TRBD1; V gene: TRBV20-1; clone size: -; J gene: TRBJ1-5; CDR3 DNA: TGCGCAGGGGGCAATAGCAATCAGCCCCAGCATTTT; CDR3 protein: CAGGNSNQPQHF
D gene: TRBD1; V gene: TRBV5-1; clone size: -; J gene: TRBJ1-1; CDR3 DNA: TGCGCCAGCAGCACAGGGGGGGGAGAAACTGAAGCTTTCTTT; CDR3 protein: CASSTGGGETEAFF
D gene: -; V gene: TRBV25-1; clone size: few; J gene: TRBJ1-2; CDR3 DNA: TGTGCCAGCAGTGTGTCGGGGGATGACTATGGCTACACCTTC; CDR3 protein: CASSVSGDDYGYTF
D gene: -; V gene: TRBV15; clone size: -; J gene: TRBJ2-7; CDR3 DNA: TGTGCCACCAGCAGAGAATACGGGGGAACCTACGAGCAGTACTTC; CDR3 protein: CATSREYGGTYEQYF
D gene: -; V gene: TRBV18; clone size: -; J gene: TRBJ2-5; CDR3 DNA: TGTGCCAGCTCACCGCGTGATGAGGAGACCCAGTACTTC; CDR3 protein: CASSPRDEETQYF
D gene: -; V gene: TRBV6-1; clone size: -; J gene: TRBJ2-2; CDR3 DNA: TGTGCCAGCAGTGAAGAACAGGGAATCGTCAGCACCGGGGAGCTGTTTTTT; CDR3 protein: CASSEEQGIVSTGELFF
D gene: -; V gene: TRBV4-1; clone size: few; J gene: TRBJ1-2; CDR3 DNA: TGCGCCAGCAGCCAAGATCCCCGGATAGAAGCTTTTTTGAACTATGGCTACACCTTC; CDR3 protein: CASSQDPRIEAFLNYGYTF
D gene: -; V gene: TRBV20-1; clone size: once; J gene: TRBJ2-5; CDR3 DNA: TGCAGTGCAGGAAGGACTGGTCAAGGAGAGACCCAGTACTTC; CDR3 protein: CSAGRTGQGETQYF
D gene: -; V gene: TRBV20-1; clone size: many; J gene: TRBJ2-5; CDR3 DNA: TGCAGTGCCCGAGGGCTAGGGGAGACCCAGTACTTC; CDR3 protein: CSARGLGETQYF
D gene: -; V gene: TRBV7-2; clone size: -; J gene: TRBJ1-4; CDR3 DNA: TGTGCCAGCAGCGGGGGCCCGTTGGAAAAACTGTTTTTT; CDR3 protein: CASSGGPLEKLFF
D gene: -; V gene: TRBV20-1; clone size: -; J gene: TRBJ2-1; CDR3 DNA: TGCAGTGCTAGCCGTGATACGACAGGGCAGTTCTTC; CDR3 protein: CSASRDTTGQFF
D gene: TRBD1; V gene: TRBV10-3; clone size: -; J gene: TRBJ2-5; CDR3 DNA: TGTGCCATCAGCTCCGACAGGGCGGAGACCCAGTACTTC; CDR3 protein: CAISSDRAETQYF
D gene: TRBD1; V gene: TRBV11-3; clone size: few; J gene: TRBJ2-5; CDR3 DNA: TGTGCCAGCAGCTTAGGGGGACAGGAGGGCCAAGAGACCCAGTACTTC; CDR3 protein: CASSLGGQEGQETQYF
D gene: -; V gene: TRBV3-1; clone size: -; J gene: TRBJ1-5; CDR3 DNA: TGTGCCAGCAGCCAGGGTACAGGGACGGGGCAGCCCCAGCATTTT; CDR3 protein: CASSQGTGTGQPQHF
D gene: TRBD1; V gene: TRBV7-9; clone size: once; J gene: TRBJ1-1; CDR3 DNA: TGTGCCAGCATTCCGACAGGGCGAGGCACTGAAGCTTTCTTT; CDR3 protein: CASIPTGRGTEAFF